The present T cell receptor (beta chain) was sequenced within a study of blood T cell repertoires in COVID-19 (dated by TCRdb to 2019 to 2021). At the level of the whole study: Samples from collaborators originated in the United States, Italy and Spain and spanned both the acute and convalescent phases of COVID-19. The prospective study material was composed of cDNA or gDNA derived from T cells, B-cell-depleted T cells, or PBMCs. Subjects who had been exposed to COVID-19, were actively infected with it, or had recovered from it provided the deeply sampled blood TCRbeta repertoires that made up the dataset. The repertoires were released in a freely available public database meant as a resource for research on the immune response to SARS-CoV-2. The samples were drawn from two sources: the first 160 participants of the ongoing ImmuneRACE study, and 1,200 or so subjects contributed by 6 global collaborators. Sample metadata almost always included a de-identified subject ID, COVID-19 status, age in years and sex. Where available, HLA class I and class II types were taken from metadata supplied by the sample provider and were not determined by assay-based typing. Broader findings and caveats from the paper: Clinical and demographic metadata were provided uncurated, with the amount varying by source and participant.

Collaborating institutions collected whole blood in K2EDTA tubes following their own protocols. For TCRbeta analysis, collaborator samples were shipped as frozen whole blood, as isolated PBMCs, or as DNA extracted from either sample type. Concerning this clone itself: Its antigen is still unknown. Base quality data are lacking; no much larger clone is found one base away.

Based on the germline V gene, the CDR1 and CDR2 sequences are KGHSH and LQKENI. The CDR3 runs 16 amino acids, cysteine and phenylalanine included. Only the CDR3 DNA stays, 48 bases, in frame from base 1. Trimming at the junction amounts to 1 base on V and 0 bases on J, and the germline ends lie 9 bases apart. TCRbeta CDR3 regions were amplified from genomic DNA using the immunoSEQ Assay, a bias-controlled multiplex PCR. The study's processing was this. Within the assay, amplification of reference gene primers was used to estimate how many nucleated cells each sample contained. Sequence reads were collapsed and filtered to measure the absolute abundance of every unique TCRbeta CDR3 rearrangement. For each sample, productive Simpson clonality was calculated as the square root of Simpson's diversity index over productive rearrangements. In TCRdb, the immuneACCESS table is reduced to in-frame sequences with V and J assigned. These tables do not hold every clone; where another copy was compared, an unresolved V gene accounts for under half, and the others remain unexplained. The D gene and trimming were derived from the DNA, and the V and J assignments and clone size from that table. The sample has 170,000 or so clones on record, 80% to 90% of them singletons. The ten largest clones take up around 9% of the sample.

The source material was peripheral blood. This clonotype was sampled from a man in his fifties or sixties with active or convalescent COVID-19. Rearrangement joined TRBV18 to TRBJ2-2; the D gene lacks a confident call. For the CDR3, the sequence is CASSPLTSPNTGELFF. The DNA sequence is given as TGTGCCAGCTCACCACTCACCAGTCCGAACACCGGGGAGCTGTTTTTT.